The 3 T cell receptor beta chains below were found in one sample sequenced in a study of T cell responses to AZD1222 COVID-19 vaccine (dated by TCRdb to the early 2020s). The library relied on the immunoSEQ multiplex PCR assay. TCRdb stores this immuneACCESS table with in-frame sequences only. Part of the clones is absent; in the studies checked, under half of the shortfall reflects unresolved V genes, and no reason is known for the rest. Here the sample has approximately 45,000 clones; 88% occur a single time. The leading ten clones occupy 25% of the sample. This sample's time point label indicates: about 28 days (+/-7) after the second vaccine dose. The material was peripheral blood, obtained 28 days after the second AZD1222 dose. The receptors shown here come from an adult who received the AZD1222 COVID-19 vaccine.

The chain is built from TRBV7-9 and TRBJ2-1; D not resolved. V was pared by 1 base and J by 4 bases, with 8 bases between. The germline CDR1 and CDR2 sequences are SEHNR and FQNEAQ (reference sequence). CDR3 length: 14 residues. In DNA form, the CDR3 reads TGTGCCAGCAGCTTAGATGGTTCTTACAATGAGCAGTTCTTC. Translation gives CASSLDGSYNEQFF.

This clone was seen a handful of times. The chain combines TRBV4-1 with TRBJ1-5, with D perhaps TRBD1 (5 bases). V shed 5 bases and J shed 1 base, with 9 bases lying between them. This CDR3 region has 14 residues. Germline V gene data show CDR1 as MGHRA and CDR2 as YSYEKL. CDR3 in amino acids: CASSEGESNQPQHF. The CDR3 region has the DNA TGCGCCAGCAGCGAAGGGGAGAGCAATCAGCCCCAGCATTTT.

The V gene is TRBV6-2 or TRBV6-3, the J gene TRBJ1-5; TRBD1 might be the D (6 bases). Germline V gene sequence: CDR1 MNHEY, CDR2 SVGEGT. V lost 5 bases to trimming and J lost 1 base, with 12 bases between them. The CDR3 sequence is 15 residues long. The DNA for the CDR3 is TGTGCCAGCAGTAAGGACAGCTGGAGCAATCAGCCCCAGCATTTT. Translation gives CASSKDSWSNQPQHF.